This passage covers 13 T cell receptor beta chains from one sample sequenced in a study of blood T cell repertoires in COVID-19. Assay used: immunoSEQ multiplex PCR; TCRdb lists only in-frame clones, some missing. The sample shows some 78,000 clones, roughly 88% of them seen only once. The sequenced material came from peripheral blood. These receptors were taken from a man over 45 with active or convalescent COVID-19.

This clone has only one observation. The CDR3 region is CASSLGGAGGIDTQYF. The CDR3 bases are TGTGCCAGCAGCTTAGGAGGGGCAGGGGGGATAGATACGCAGTATTTT. The V and J genes are TRBV7-6 and TRBJ2-3, with D maybe TRBD1 (7 bases). Trimming cost V 1 base and J 5 bases, with 16 bases left between them. The germline CDR1 and CDR2 sequences are SGHVS and FNYEAQ. The CDR3 sequence is 16 residues long.

The gene calls are TRBV21-1 and TRBJ2-4; the table's D call TRBD1 went unverified against the DNA. TRBV21-1 is a listed pseudogene. This CDR3 region has 14 residues. The CDR3 loop is CASIPTGAKNIQYF. For the CDR3, the DNA is TGTGCCAGCATCCCGACAGGGGCCAAAAACATTCAGTACTTC.

This CDR3 is CASRAPGLDKPYEQYF. In DNA form, the CDR3 reads TGTGCCAGCAGGGCACCGGGACTAGACAAGCCCTACGAGCAGTACTTC. The chain is built from TRBV7-6 and TRBJ2-7; 8 bases line up with TRBD2. Germline V gene sequence: CDR1 SGHVS, CDR2 FNYEAQ. CDR3 size: 16 residues. V trimming: 6 bases; J trimming: 2 bases; junction bases outside the gene matches: 12.

The chain couples TRBV28 to TRBJ1-5, with TRBD1 identical over 11 bases. CDR1 MDHEN and CDR2 SYDVKM come from the germline V gene. V lost 6 bases, J lost 4 bases, and 5 bases stayed unmatched. The length of the CDR3 is 15 residues. This chain's CDR3 is CASRGTGGKNQPQHF. Written as DNA, the CDR3 is TGTGCCAGCAGGGGGACAGGGGGTAAAAATCAGCCCCAGCATTTT. Looking up the rest from reference TRBV28 and TRBJ1-5 gives the full variable domain: DVKVTQSSRYLVKRTGEKVFLECVQDMDHENMFWYRQDPGLGLRLIYFSYDVKMKEKGDIPEGYSVSREKKERFSLILESASTNQTSMYLCASRGTGGKNQPQHFGDGTRLSIL.

Only one count was recorded for this clone. The chain links TRBV7-9 to TRBJ1-1; 7 bases fit TRBD1. V gave up 5 bases and J gave up 7 bases; unmatched junction bases: 25. The CDR3 sequence is 19 residues long. Germline CDR1 reads SEHNR; CDR2 reads FQNEAQ (reference sequence). The chain's CDR3 is CASSQGGGGKELGRYEAFF. In DNA, the CDR3 is TGTGCCAGCAGCCAGGGTGGAGGGGGCAAGGAACTTGGGCGATATGAAGCTTTCTTT.

This clone came up once. The chain joins TRBV29-1 to TRBJ2-7; perhaps TRBD2 as D (6 bases). This CDR3 spans 14 amino acids. Between the trimmed V and J ends, which lost 7 bases and 3 bases, there was a span of 19 bases. Germline CDR1 SQVTM, CDR2 ANQGSEA. DNA of the CDR3: TGCAGCGCACACGGCCCGGAGGGGAACTACGAGCAGTACTTC. Encoded protein: CSAHGPEGNYEQYF.

This clone was counted only a few times. The gene calls are TRBV30 and TRBJ2-7; TRBD2 matches at 12 bases. Trimming cost V 3 bases and J 7 bases; bases outside gene matches: 7. Germline V CDR1 and CDR2: GTSNPN, SVGIG (reference sequence). The CDR3 is made up of 14 amino acids. DNA for the CDR3: TGTGCCTGGAGGCGACTAGCGGGAGTTGGTGAGCAGTACTTC. Its translation is CAWRRLAGVGEQYF.

The V gene is TRBV6-5, the J gene TRBJ2-3; 9 nucleotides match TRBD1. Germline CDR1 is MNHEY and CDR2 is SVGAGI. V was pared by 5 bases and J by 2 bases, with 5 bases of the junction left unmatched. CDR3 length: 15 residues. The CDR3 is CASSPGTGHTDTQYF. The CDR3 coding sequence is TGTGCCAGCAGTCCCGGGACAGGGCACACAGATACGCAGTATTTT.

The chain employs TRBV9 and TRBJ1-4, with 7 bases lining up with TRBD1. The CDR3 extends over 15 amino acids. With V trimmed by 2 bases and J by 6 bases, 7 bases remained unmatched. CDR1 and CDR2 (germline): SGDLS, YYNGEE. The CDR3 reads CASSVRQGGDEKLFF. The CDR3 DNA reads TGTGCCAGCAGCGTCCGACAGGGCGGTGATGAAAAACTGTTTTTT.

J is TRBJ2-1 and V is TRBV6-5, with 7 positions matching TRBD2. Germline CDR1 MNHEY, CDR2 SVGAGI. CDR3 length: 15 amino acids. V trimming: 8 bases; J trimming: 6 bases; junction bases outside the gene matches: 13. CDR3 nucleotides: TGTGCCAGCTTAGGTGCGGGAGTGGTGGTCAATGAGCAGTTCTTC. It is translated as CASLGAGVVVNEQFF.

The chain couples TRBV19 to TRBJ1-1; TRBD1 agrees at 7 bases. There are 15 residues in the CDR3. The V segment lost 6 bases and the J segment 0 bases; nucleotides outside the gene matches: 7. CDR1 is LNHDA and CDR2 is SQIVND in the germline V gene (reference sequence). The CDR3 DNA is TGTGCCAGTAGCCGCAGACAGGGAATGAACACTGAAGCTTTCTTT. Translated: CASSRRQGMNTEAFF.

The rearrangement uses TRBV28 and TRBJ2-7, with 7 bases fitting TRBD2. Germline trimming cut 11 bases from V and 0 bases from J; bases unmatched to any gene: 10. In germline, CDR1 is MDHEN, CDR2 SYDVKM. CDR3 length: 14 amino acids. The CDR3 sequence is CAGSQASGSYEQYF. In nucleotides, the CDR3 is TGTGCCGGAAGCCAGGCTAGCGGCTCCTACGAGCAGTACTTC. The whole variable domain, remainder taken from reference TRBV28 and TRBJ2-7, is DVKVTQSSRYLVKRTGEKVFLECVQDMDHENMFWYRQDPGLGLRLIYFSYDVKMKEKGDIPEGYSVSREKKERFSLILESASTNQTSMYLCAGSQASGSYEQYFGPGTRLTVT.

CDR3 loop: CASSFSGTGGLSTEAFF. The CDR3 DNA follows: TGTGCCAGCTCATTCTCCGGGACAGGGGGCCTTTCCACTGAAGCTTTCTTT. The chain joins TRBV18 to TRBJ1-1, with 12 bases lining up with TRBD1. V lost 5 bases, J lost 4 bases, and 11 bases stayed unmatched. Per the germline V gene, CDR1 is KGHSH and CDR2 is LQKENI. The CDR3 has 17 amino acids.